These 18 T cell receptor beta chains share one sample of origin, sequenced in a study of graft-versus-host responses after intestinal transplantation. Intraepithelial and lamina propria lymphocytes were isolated from graft specimens. TCRdb keeps only in-frame clones here, not all; method: immunoSEQ multiplex PCR. The data hold 60,000 to 70,000 clones, with roughly 89% observed a single time. Source: ileum tissue, taken 350 to 400 days after transplant. The receptors shown here come from a human patient who received an intestinal transplant, so some T cells may come from the graft donor.

A remark on this clone: A junction boundary mismatches the germline segment, possibly from a read error. The V and J genes are TRBV25-1 and TRBJ2-1; D is perhaps TRBD1 or TRBD2 (5 bases each). The CDR3 is 14 residues long. Germline CDR1 MGHDK, CDR2 SYGVNS. The CDR3 sequence is CASRGFGTYHEQFF. The CDR3 DNA reads TGTGCCAGCAGGGGGTTTGGGACCTACCATGAGCAGTTCTTC.

This clone was detected only once. The chain combines TRBV6-5 with TRBJ2-5, with TRBD1 matching over 7 bases. The CDR3 loop spans 14 amino acids. Germline-derived CDR1 and CDR2 are MNHEY and SVGAGI. V dropped 6 bases and J dropped 0; count of bases not matched to a gene: 4. CDR3 bases: TGTGCCAGCAGCAAACAGGGGTACCAAGAGACCCAGTACTTC. Protein product: CASSKQGYQETQYF.

This chain uses TRBV5-1 with TRBJ1-2, with D perhaps TRBD1 (6 bases). This CDR3 spans 17 amino acids. CDR1 and CDR2 (germline): SGHRS, YFSETQ. Deletions cut 3 bases from V and 5 bases from J, with 23 bases between. CDR3 in DNA: TGCGCCAGCAGCTCCACCGCCGGGACACCTTCCGGTTATGGCTACACCTTC. It codes for CASSSTAGTPSGYGYTF.

The chain employs TRBV21-1 and TRBJ1-1; TRBD1 is taken as the D call from the table, unchecked against the DNA. TRBV21-1 is shown as a pseudogene. This CDR3 contains 13 residues. The CDR3 protein is CASGGPMNTEAFF. The CDR3, as DNA: TGTGCCTCAGGGGGCCCCATGAACACTGAAGCTTTCTTT.

The chain uses TRBV4-1 and TRBJ2-3; tentative D call: TRBD2 (5 bases). This CDR3 spans 16 amino acids. From germline, CDR1 is MGHRA and CDR2 YSYEKL. V lost 3 bases and J lost 0, with 13 bases in between. The chain's CDR3 is CASSQSGLPSTDTQYF. The CDR3 bases are TGCGCCAGCAGCCAGTCCGGACTGCCTAGCACAGATACGCAGTATTTT.

The J gene is TRBJ2-7, the V gene TRBV7-6; 12 bases align to TRBD1. CDR3 size: 16 residues. Trimming at V came to 7 bases and at J to 4 bases, leaving 11 bases not matched to a gene. From germline, CDR1 is SGHVS and CDR2 FNYEAQ. The CDR3 sequence: CASTPNSGQGAYEQYF. The CDR3 DNA follows: TGTGCCAGCACCCCAAACTCGGGACAGGGGGCTTACGAGCAGTACTTC. Full variable domain (rest looked up from reference TRBV7-6 and TRBJ2-7): GAGVSQSPRYKVTKRGQDVALRCDPISGHVSLYWYRQALGQGPEFLTYFNYEAQQDKSGLPNDRFSAERPEGSISTLTIQRTEQRDSAMYRCASTPNSGQGAYEQYFGPGTRLTVT.

The rearrangement joins TRBV28 to TRBJ2-7, with TRBD2 matching over 7 bases. The CDR3 is 15 residues long. Unmatched junction bases numbered 9, after V lost 3 bases and J lost 4 bases. Germline lookup yields CDR1 MDHEN and CDR2 SYDVKM. The CDR3 protein is CASSFFASGMYEQYF. The DNA for the CDR3 is TGTGCCAGCAGTTTCTTTGCGAGCGGGATGTACGAGCAGTACTTC.

This rearrangement joins TRBV15 to TRBJ2-7; 10 bases are a match to TRBD2. The CDR3 has 14 residues. Germline V lookup: CDR1 LNHNV, CDR2 YYDKDF (reference sequence). V trimming: 0 bases; J trimming: 8 bases; junction bases outside the gene matches: 4. The CDR3 is CATSRDQAGGQQYF. For the CDR3, the DNA is TGTGCCACCAGCAGAGATCAAGCGGGAGGGCAGCAGTACTTC.

The rearrangement uses TRBV30 and TRBJ2-2, with D unresolved. This CDR3 is built from 10 residues. Looked up from germline, CDR1 is GTSNPN and CDR2 is SVGIG (reference sequence). V lost 5 bases to trimming and J lost 8 bases, with 6 bases between them. The CDR3 DNA is TGTGCCTGGTGGCGGGGGGAGCTGTTTTTT. Its protein product is CAWWRGELFF.

The chain links TRBV6-1 to TRBJ2-5, with 10 nucleotides matching TRBD2. The CDR3 is 15 residues long. V shed 7 bases and J 2 bases; nucleotides not matched to a gene: 7. Germline assignment: CDR1 MNHNS and CDR2 SASEGT. The DNA of the CDR3 is TGTGCCAGCAAACCTAGCGGGAGAAAGCAAGAGACCCAGTACTTC. Protein: CASKPSGRKQETQYF.

This chain uses TRBV6-5 with TRBJ1-6; a possible D gene is TRBD1 (6 bases). Trimming removed 4 bases at V and 6 bases at J, with 10 bases between. Per germline, CDR1 MNHEY and CDR2 SVGAGI. The CDR3 spans 14 residues. CDR3 sequence: CASSSGGFNSPLHF. In DNA, the CDR3 is TGTGCCAGCAGTTCGGGGGGCTTTAATTCACCCCTCCACTTT.

The genes are TRBV5-4 and TRBJ2-1; D tentatively reads TRBD1 or TRBD2 (5 bases each). Germline V gene data show CDR1 as SGHNT and CDR2 as YYREEE (reference sequence). This CDR3 has 16 residues. Deletions cut 0 bases from V and 0 bases from J, with 10 bases between. The CDR3 region is CASSLGGVSSYNEQFF. CDR3 bases: TGTGCCAGCAGCTTGGGAGGGGTTAGCTCCTACAATGAGCAGTTCTTC.

The rearrangement links TRBV2 to TRBJ2-7, with D possibly TRBD1 on 6 matching bases. Germline V gene lookup returns CDR1 SNHLY and CDR2 FYNNEI. The V and J ends lost 5 bases and 0 bases respectively, with 23 bases between them. The CDR3 runs 18 residues. The CDR3 DNA is TGTGCCAGCAGTTATATCGAGGGGGACCGCAATTCCTCCTACGAGCAGTACTTC. As protein: CASSYIEGDRNSSYEQYF.

The rearrangement joins TRBV6-1 to TRBJ1-5, with a tentative D call TRBD1 (5 bases). Germline values: CDR1 MNHNS, CDR2 SASEGT. V was trimmed by 2 bases and J by 7 bases, leaving 12 bases between them. CDR3 length: 14 residues. The CDR3 region is CASSEPGRGQPQHF. CDR3 nucleotides: TGTGCCAGCAGTGAACCAGGGCGGGGCCAGCCCCAGCATTTT.

This clone came up once. V and J are TRBV2 and TRBJ2-2, with 8 positions matching TRBD1. From germline, CDR1 is SNHLY and CDR2 FYNNEI. The V segment lost 6 bases and the J segment 6 bases; nucleotides outside the gene matches: 3. This CDR3 has 13 amino acids. The DNA for the CDR3 is TGTGCCAGCAGGCCAGGGGGCTCCGGGGAGCTGTTTTTT. It codes for CASRPGGSGELFF. Supplemented by reference TRBV2 and TRBJ2-2, the full variable domain reads EPEVTQTPSHQVTQMGQEVILRCVPISNHLYFYWYRQILGQKVEFLVSFYNNEISEKSEIFDDQFSVERPDGSNFTLKIRSTKLEDSAMYFCASRPGGSGELFFGEGSRLTVL.

This chain links TRBV6-5 with TRBJ2-7; 8 nucleotides line up with TRBD2. The CDR3 covers 15 residues. CDR1 is MNHEY and CDR2 is SVGAGI in the germline V gene. V dropped 5 bases and J dropped 2; count of bases not matched to a gene: 8. CDR3 residues: CASSIRGGRPYEQYF. The DNA for the CDR3 is TGTGCCAGCAGTATCCGCGGGGGGCGCCCCTACGAGCAGTACTTC.

This chain links TRBV2 with TRBJ2-7, with a weak D call TRBD2 (6 bases). V gave up 1 base and J gave up 5 bases, with 9 bases separating them. The CDR3 contains 13 residues. Looked up from germline, CDR1 is SNHLY and CDR2 is FYNNEI. CDR3 DNA: TGTGCCAGCAGTGAAGGATCGGGGGACGAGCAGTACTTC. Protein: CASSEGSGDEQYF.

This clone was observed once. The genes are TRBV7-9 and TRBJ2-5; the D gene is possibly TRBD2 (5 bases). V was cut by 5 bases and J by 5 bases, with 15 bases left in between. There are 14 residues in the CDR3. CDR1 is SEHNR and CDR2 is FQNEAQ in the germline V gene (reference sequence). The CDR3: CASSLDTAVETQYF. The CDR3 region has the DNA TGTGCCAGCAGCCTAGATACAGCGGTGGAGACCCAGTACTTC.